Here is one T cell receptor (beta chain) with its context. Its antigen is undetermined. The junction shows a germline mismatch at one end, possibly a read error. Different DNA sequences within this sample yield the same CDR3. Germline V CDR1 and CDR2: MDHEN, SYDVKM. The length of the CDR3 is 16 residues. This record belongs to a study of shared clonotypes between healthy human individuals. Across the whole study: Ranging from 18 to 49 in age, donors were a couple of women and a few men. General observations from the study: Sequencing depth was expected to influence donor clonotype sharing.

Running of the assay took place at deep level. Unsorted PBMC samples were amplified in replicate PCRs containing 300 ng DNA, tens of thousands of T cell genomes. The repertoire was sequenced with immunoSEQ multiplex PCR; TCRdb's copy has only in-frame clones and lacks some. The sample consists of about 490,000 clones, approximately 80% of them appearing once. The rearrangement links TRBV28 to TRBJ1-3; possibly TRBD1 for D (5 bases). The sample comprised PBMCs. The clonotype was recovered from a woman aged 40 to 50 in good health. Some clones in this sample may be carry-over from other donors' samples. CDR3 in amino acids: CASSFGGWDSGNTIYF. CDR3 DNA: TGCGCCAGCAGTTTTGGGGGTTGGGACTCTGGAAACACCATATATTTT. The complete variable domain, with remaining parts taken from reference TRBV28 and TRBJ1-3, reads DVKVTQSSRYLVKRTGEKVFLECVQDMDHENMFWYRQDPGLGLRLIYFSYDVKMKEKGDIPEGYSVSREKKERFSLILESASTNQTSMYLCASSFGGWDSGNTIYFGEGSWLTVV.